The 27 T cell receptor beta chains below were found in one sample sequenced in a study of T cell responses to AZD1222 COVID-19 vaccine (dated by TCRdb to about 2021). What the time point label conveys for this sample: baseline before first vaccination. The method was the immunoSEQ multiplex PCR assay. The table was pulled from immuneACCESS by TCRdb, which kept in-frame rearrangements only. Such tables lose some clones; where checked, under half of the loss comes from unresolved V genes, and the rest has no known cause. For this sample there are 120,000 to 150,000 clones; 70% to 90% appear just once. The ten largest clones capture 5.5% of the sample. Sample: peripheral blood, taken on day 0 of AZD1222 vaccination. These receptors all stem from an adult in good health.

The rearrangement joins TRBV28 to TRBJ2-7, with 9 bases fitting TRBD1. Germline V gene data show CDR1 as MDHEN and CDR2 as SYDVKM. The CDR3 extends over 19 amino acids. Trimming cost V 4 bases and J 0 bases; bases outside gene matches: 16. This CDR3 is CASSSPQGATSESSYEQYF. CDR3 DNA: TGTGCCAGCAGTTCCCCACAGGGGGCAACTAGCGAGAGCTCCTACGAGCAGTACTTC.

The chain combines TRBV19 with TRBJ2-3; D call uncertain. Germline V gives CDR1 LNHDA, CDR2 SQIVND (reference sequence). Trimming left V 4 bases short and J 5 bases short, with 7 bases between. This CDR3 comprises 12 residues. The CDR3 loop reads CASSKIGDTQYF. The CDR3 DNA sequence: TGTGCCAGTAGTAAGATTGGAGATACGCAGTATTTT.

This clone was recorded once. This chain links TRBV4-1 with TRBJ2-5, with D perhaps matching TRBD1 (5 bases). Looked up from germline, CDR1 is MGHRA and CDR2 is YSYEKL. CDR3 size: 14 residues. V was clipped by 1 base and J by 3 bases, with 9 bases between them. The CDR3 loop reads CASSQADSEETQYF. The CDR3 DNA follows: TGCGCCAGCAGCCAAGCCGACAGCGAAGAGACCCAGTACTTC.

V gene TRBV6-2 or TRBV6-3 combines with J gene TRBJ2-3, with 7 positions matching TRBD1. The CDR3 is 14 amino acids. V gave up 4 bases and J gave up 2 bases; unmatched junction bases: 3. Germline CDR1 reads MNHEY; CDR2 reads SVGEGT. Written as DNA, the CDR3 is TGTGCCAGCAGTTCGGGACAGCCCACAGATACGCAGTATTTT. Its translation is CASSSGQPTDTQYF.

This chain joins TRBV12-3 or TRBV12-4 and TRBJ1-2; TRBD1 aligns across 7 bases. The CDR3 totals 13 residues. V was clipped by 5 bases and J by 6 bases; unmatched bases: 6. The CDR3 is CASSLQGTDGYTF. CDR3 DNA: TGTGCCAGCAGTCTACAGGGGACGGATGGCTACACCTTC.

The chain joins TRBV19 to TRBJ2-1; tentatively, D is TRBD2 (5 bases). This CDR3 region has 16 residues. CDR1 and CDR2 (germline): LNHDA, SQIVND (reference sequence). Trimming stripped 2 bases from V and 0 bases from J, with 11 bases between. CDR3 in amino acids: CASSISPGNSYNEQFF. CDR3 DNA: TGTGCCAGTAGTATATCCCCGGGAAACTCCTACAATGAGCAGTTCTTC.

V and J are TRBV23-1 and TRBJ1-5; 8 nucleotides agree with TRBD1. TRBV23-1 is annotated as an ORF whose role is uncertain. The V and J ends lost 11 bases and 1 base, in that order; junction bases with no gene match: 13. The CDR3 loop spans 16 amino acids. CDR3 bases: TGCGCCCAAATCGGGCAGGGGGCAGGGAGCAATCAGCCCCAGCATTTT. Protein sequence: CAQIGQGAGSNQPQHF.

In DNA form, the CDR3 reads TGTGCCAGCAAAGGCCACTCCTATAATTCACCCCTCCACTTT. Its translation is CASKGHSYNSPLHF. The V and J genes are TRBV7-9 and TRBJ1-6; D is uncertain. CDR1 is SEHNR and CDR2 is FQNEAQ in the germline V gene (reference sequence). V gave up 7 bases and J gave up 0 bases, with 7 bases separating them. The CDR3 totals 14 residues.

This clone was picked up one time. The rearrangement links TRBV7-9 to TRBJ2-7; TRBD1 might be the D (6 bases). The germline gives CDR1 SEHNR, CDR2 FQNEAQ (reference sequence). The V end was cut by 0 bases, the J end by 6 bases, with 12 bases between. This CDR3 is built from 14 residues. The CDR3 DNA sequence: TGTGCCAGCAGCTTAGCCACACAGGGCGCCGAGCAGTACTTC. This translates into CASSLATQGAEQYF.

This clone was observed a few times. The chain links TRBV5-4 to TRBJ1-6; TRBD1 matches 8 bases. J gave up 5 bases and V 3 bases, and 4 bases lay outside the gene matches. Germline CDR1 and CDR2: SGHNT and YYREEE (reference sequence). The CDR3 has 15 amino acids. CDR3 loop: CASSSGGGNNSPLHF. The CDR3 region has the DNA TGTGCCAGCAGCTCAGGGGGCGGCAATAATTCACCCCTCCACTTT. The full variable domain, its missing parts supplied by reference TRBV5-4 and TRBJ1-6, is ETGVTQSPTHLIKTRGQQVTLRCSSQSGHNTVSWYQQALGQGPQFIFQYYREEENGRGNFPPRFSGLQFPNYSSELNVNALELDDSALYLCASSSGGGNNSPLHFGNGTRLTVT.

The rearrangement joins TRBV18 to TRBJ2-3, with TRBD1 matching over 8 bases. Germline loops: CDR1 KGHSH, CDR2 LQKENI. This CDR3 region has 15 residues. Germline trimming cut 6 bases from V and 5 bases from J; bases unmatched to any gene: 10. The CDR3 coding sequence is TGTGCCAGCTCCCAAGACAGGGGTTGGGGAGATACGCAGTATTTT. Its translation is CASSQDRGWGDTQYF.

The rearrangement uses TRBV5-1 and TRBJ1-1, with 9 bases fitting TRBD1. Germline CDR1 reads SGHRS; CDR2 reads YFSETQ. J was trimmed by 6 bases and V by 3 bases; bases with no gene match: 3. The CDR3 is 13 amino acids. The CDR3 region has the DNA TGCGCCAGCAGCTCGGACAGGGGAGCTGAAGCTTTCTTT. Protein product: CASSSDRGAEAFF.

The V call is TRBV18, the J call TRBJ2-7; TRBD1 aligns across 8 bases. Trimming removed 6 bases from V and 4 bases from J; junction bases left unmatched: 14. The CDR3 spans 16 residues. Germline-derived CDR1 and CDR2 are KGHSH and LQKENI. The CDR3 DNA follows: TGTGCCAGCTCCCTAGGCCCCCGACAGGGGAGGTACGAGCAGTACTTC. Amino acid sequence: CASSLGPRQGRYEQYF.

The chain employs TRBV27 and TRBJ1-1, with 9 bases matching TRBD1. This CDR3 comprises 15 residues. Germline CDR1 is MNHEY and CDR2 is SMNVEV (reference sequence). J lost 1 base, V lost 2 bases, and 2 bases had no gene match. The CDR3 reads CASSLGTGKNTEAFF. CDR3 DNA sequence: TGTGCCAGCAGTTTAGGGACAGGGAAGAACACTGAAGCTTTCTTT.

As DNA, the CDR3 is TGTGCCAGCAATGGCGGCAGACAAGAGACCCAGTACTTC. It is translated as CASNGGRQETQYF. The rearrangement uses TRBV2 and TRBJ2-5, with D hard to call. The CDR3 contains 13 residues. CDR1 and CDR2 (germline): SNHLY, FYNNEI. Trimming stripped 7 bases from V and 2 bases from J, with 11 bases between.

This clone has only one observation. The chain recombines TRBV2 with TRBJ1-5; D unclear. The CDR3 totals 15 residues. The germline CDR1 and CDR2 sequences are SNHLY and FYNNEI. V was cut by 3 bases and J by 10 bases, with 19 bases left in between. CDR3 in DNA: TGTGCCAGCAGTGACGGCACCTCCCCTATCACACCCCAGCATTTT. Amino acid sequence: CASSDGTSPITPQHF.

The V and J genes are TRBV19 and TRBJ2-3, with 10 bases aligning to TRBD1. The CDR3 has 16 residues. Germline lookup yields CDR1 LNHDA and CDR2 SQIVND (reference sequence). The ends lost 4 bases at V and 3 bases at J; junction bases unmatched: 7. CDR3 amino acids: CASSRGQGIKTDTQYF. CDR3 sequence (DNA): TGTGCCAGTAGTAGGGGACAGGGGATTAAAACAGATACGCAGTATTTT.

The CDR3 region is CASGTQVGATRRQFF. CDR3 DNA sequence: TGCGCCAGCGGGACGCAAGTCGGGGCGACAAGGAGGCAGTTCTTC. V gene TRBV10-2 combines with J gene TRBJ2-1, with D perhaps given as TRBD1 or TRBD2 (5 bases each). Looked up from germline, CDR1 is WSHSY and CDR2 is SAAADI. Trimming took 8 bases from V and 12 from J, leaving 26 bases between them. There are 15 residues in the CDR3.

V usage is TRBV6-1 and J usage is TRBJ1-4; D is possibly TRBD1 (6 bases). V dropped 3 bases and J dropped 2 bases, with 19 bases sitting between them. Per the germline V gene, CDR1 is MNHNS and CDR2 is SASEGT. CDR3 size: 18 residues. The CDR3 region has the DNA TGTGCCAGCAGTGACCACAGGGCCCCAACCGGGACTAATGAAAAACTGTTTTTT. This translates into CASSDHRAPTGTNEKLFF.

This chain uses TRBV2 with TRBJ1-6; TRBD1 matches at 7 bases. V gave up 7 bases and J gave up 7 bases; unmatched junction bases: 4. Germline CDR1 SNHLY, CDR2 FYNNEI. The CDR3 has 13 amino acids. The DNA of the CDR3 is TGTGCCAGCAACGGACAGGCGAATTCACCCCTCCACTTT. It yields the protein CASNGQANSPLHF.

This chain joins TRBV7-9 and TRBJ1-5; D is uncertain. The CDR3 has 16 amino acids. Deletions cut 0 bases from V and 2 bases from J, with 11 bases between. CDR1 and CDR2 (germline): SEHNR, FQNEAQ (reference sequence). As DNA, the CDR3 is TGTGCCAGCAGCTTAGCGAGGGAATTTGGCAATCAGCCCCAGCATTTT. Translating gives CASSLAREFGNQPQHF.

The rearrangement uses TRBV7-8 and TRBJ1-6; D perhaps matches TRBD1 (6 bases). CDR1 and CDR2 (germline): SGHVS, FQNEAQ. The CDR3 sequence is 15 residues long. Trimming removed 3 bases at V and 9 bases at J, with 15 bases between. The CDR3 nucleotides read TGTGCCAGCAGCTTTCTCGGGGGCTTGAGTTCACCCCTCCACTTT. Residues: CASSFLGGLSSPLHF.

The chain carries TRBV11-3 and TRBJ1-2, with TRBD1 as a possible D gene (6 bases). The germline V gene has CDR1 SGHNT and CDR2 YENEEA. There are 14 residues in the CDR3. V gave up 6 bases and J gave up 7 bases, with 18 bases separating them. CDR3 in amino acids: CASRPTGTGLGYTF. The CDR3 DNA follows: TGTGCCAGCAGGCCAACAGGGACCGGTCTTGGCTACACCTTC.

The V and J genes are TRBV6-6 and TRBJ1-1; 8 nucleotides line up with TRBD1. The V segment lost 2 bases and the J segment 2 bases; nucleotides outside the gene matches: 4. In germline, CDR1 is MNHNY, CDR2 SVGAGI (reference sequence). This CDR3 contains 15 residues. The CDR3 is CASSYLGQGNTEAFF. CDR3 DNA sequence: TGTGCCAGCAGTTACCTTGGACAGGGAAACACTGAAGCTTTCTTT.

The chain has TRBV7-2 and TRBJ1-4, with D perhaps matching TRBD1 (5 bases). CDR1 is SGHTA and CDR2 is FQGNSA in the germline V gene. This CDR3 is built from 15 residues. Trimming shortened V by 6 bases and J by 2 bases, and 13 bases separated the two germline ends. DNA of the CDR3: TGTGCCAGCAGTTCGCCAGGGAGGACTAATGAAAAACTGTTTTTT. This encodes CASSSPGRTNEKLFF.

V usage is TRBV7-8 and J usage is TRBJ1-5; 11 positions match TRBD1. Trimming at V came to 4 bases and at J to 7 bases, leaving 12 bases not matched to a gene. This CDR3 region has 17 residues. From germline, CDR1 is SGHVS and CDR2 FQNEAQ. The CDR3 loop reads CASSSYAGTGGKQPQHF. In DNA form, the CDR3 reads TGTGCCAGCAGCTCATACGCCGGGACAGGGGGAAAACAGCCCCAGCATTTT.

This sequence joins TRBV10-3 and TRBJ1-3; D is undetermined. This CDR3 region has 15 residues. CDR1 and CDR2 from the germline V gene are ENHRY and SYGVKD. V was shortened by 3 bases and J by 0 bases, with 9 bases between the two germline ends. CDR3 sequence reads: CAISDDRNSGNTIYF. The CDR3 nucleotides are TGTGCCATCAGTGATGACCGGAACTCTGGAAACACCATATATTTT.